This T cell receptor (beta chain) originates from a study of T-cell reconstitution after alpha-beta-depleted transplantation in children. General study points: About two months after transplant, alpha-beta T cells reportedly came from several hundred expanded graft clones. Counts and diversity of T cells one year after transplant came mostly from newly produced T cells.

Preparation of the TCRbeta library was carried out with unique molecular identifiers. From the PCR reads, TCRdb called clonotypes with MiXCR, one entry per CDR3 protein. This table holds fewer than 350,000 distinct CDR3 sequences, 10% found once. This clonotype was observed a handful of times. What it binds is not known. The CDR3 has 19 residues. In germline, CDR1 is LGHDT, CDR2 YNNKEL (reference sequence). V was trimmed by 2 bases and J by 1 base, leaving 23 bases between them. The rearrangement joins TRBV3-1 to TRBJ2-5; TRBD1 is a possible D gene (7 bases). Sequences were derived from PBMCs, sampled before TCRalphabeta/CD19-depleted stem cell transplant. This TCR was recovered from a boy in the first two years of life with acute myeloid leukemia, due to receive a stem cell transplant. The CDR3 sequence: CASSQRYRGGPFRQETQYF. The CDR3 nucleotides read TGTGCCAGCAGCCAACGTTACAGGGGAGGTCCCTTCCGCCAAGAGACCCAGTACTTC.